A single sample gave rise to the 14 T cell receptor beta chains below, sequenced in a study of identical twins. TCRdb ran MiXCR on the 5' RACE reads and lists one entry per CDR3 protein. The data hold roughly 710,000 distinct CDR3 sequences, with roughly 6% observed a single time. The source material was naive T cells sorted from blood. The receptor set was obtained from a man aged 18 to 35 in good health.

In its sample, this clonotype was seen many times. The genes are TRBV20-1 and TRBJ2-1, with 14 bases lining up with TRBD2. The CDR3 contains 17 residues. V lost 2 bases and J lost 2; bases outside the gene matches: 5. The V gene's germline CDR1 is DFQATT and CDR2 SNEGSKA (reference sequence). The CDR3 region is CSARTGTSGRAYNEQFF. The CDR3 nucleotides read TGCAGTGCTAGAACCGGGACTAGCGGGAGAGCCTACAATGAGCAGTTCTTC.

This rearrangement joins TRBV9 to TRBJ2-7; TRBD2 is a possible D gene (5 bases). V shed 3 bases and J shed 3 bases, with 16 bases lying between them. Germline CDR1 is SGDLS and CDR2 is YYNGEE. The CDR3 loop spans 15 amino acids. Here the CDR3 reads CASSAAEGVGYEQYF. CDR3 DNA sequence: TGTGCCAGCAGCGCCGCCGAGGGCGTCGGCTACGAGCAGTACTTC.

This clonotype was detected many times. The V and J genes are TRBV12-3 or TRBV12-4 and TRBJ2-1; the match to TRBD2 covers 10 bases. The V segment lost 2 bases and the J segment 8 bases; nucleotides outside the gene matches: 6. CDR3 length: 15 residues. The CDR3 DNA is TGTGCCAGCAGTTTAACGTCTAGCGGGAGTGATGAGCAGTTCTTC. It codes for CASSLTSSGSDEQFF.

Only a few counts were recorded for this clonotype. This chain connects TRBV6-5 to TRBJ2-1; D possibly corresponds to TRBD2 (6 bases). The CDR3 extends over 17 amino acids. Trimming removed 6 bases from V and 0 bases from J, with 18 bases in between. CDR1 and CDR2 (germline): MNHEY, SVGAGI. Here the CDR3 DNA reads TGTGCCAGCAGGTTATCGGCGGGAACGAGCTCCTACAATGAGCAGTTCTTC. This translates into CASRLSAGTSSYNEQFF.

The rearrangement links TRBV15 to TRBJ2-3; D is unclear. CDR1 is LNHNV and CDR2 is YYDKDF in the germline V gene (reference sequence). CDR3 size: 19 residues. V was pared by 1 base and J by 0 bases, with 20 bases between. The CDR3 region has the DNA TGTGCCACCAGCAGAGTAGATATCTGGCGGTCCTCTAGCACAGATACGCAGTATTTT. Translated, it gives CATSRVDIWRSSSTDTQYF.

In its sample, this clonotype was seen many times. The CDR3 DNA is TGTGCCACCGGGACTAGCGAGCCCCAAGAGACCCAGTACTTC. The encoded protein is CATGTSEPQETQYF. V and J are TRBV10-3 and TRBJ2-5, with 10 positions matching TRBD2. The V and J ends lost 10 bases and 1 base, in that order; junction bases with no gene match: 6. The CDR3 covers 14 residues. Germline V gene data show CDR1 as ENHRY and CDR2 as SYGVKD.

This clonotype was counted at least ten times. The chain is built from TRBV9 and TRBJ2-1; tentatively, D is TRBD1 (6 bases). The V gene lost 0 bases and the J gene lost 1 base, with 8 bases spanning the gap. CDR3 length equals 15 residues. The germline V gene has CDR1 SGDLS and CDR2 YYNGEE. CDR3 region: CASSVEQGSYNEQFF. The CDR3 bases are TGTGCCAGCAGCGTAGAACAGGGTTCCTACAATGAGCAGTTCTTC.

This clonotype has ten or more counts. The CDR3 reads CASRDNTEAFF. As DNA, the CDR3 is TGTGCCAGCCGGGACAACACTGAAGCTTTCTTT. The rearrangement uses TRBV12-3 or TRBV12-4 and TRBJ1-1, with D perhaps matching TRBD1 (5 bases). Trimming removed 8 bases from V and 2 bases from J, with 6 bases in between. The CDR3 is 11 residues long.

The sample holds many counts of this clonotype. Here the CDR3 reads CSASSGLAGGRENIQYF. Here the CDR3 DNA reads TGCAGTGCTAGTTCCGGACTAGCGGGAGGCCGGGAAAACATTCAGTACTTC. The rearrangement links TRBV20-1 to TRBJ2-4; TRBD2 aligns across 14 bases. Germline CDR1 is DFQATT and CDR2 is SNEGSKA (reference sequence). The CDR3 runs to 17 residues. J was trimmed by 5 bases and V by 3 bases; bases with no gene match: 9.

There are many counts of this clonotype. The rearrangement uses TRBV7-2 and TRBJ2-7; 10 bases line up with TRBD2. V was clipped by 7 bases and J by 0 bases; unmatched bases: 6. Germline CDR1 reads SGHTA; CDR2 reads FQGNSA. The CDR3 covers 15 residues. DNA for the CDR3: TGTGCCAGCACCCTCACTAGCGGGAACTCCTACGAGCAGTACTTC. Its translation is CASTLTSGNSYEQYF.

This clonotype was found a few times. The chain employs TRBV7-2 and TRBJ2-1, with unresolved D. Germline V gene lookup returns CDR1 SGHTA and CDR2 FQGNSA. The V end lost 3 bases, the J end lost 9 bases, and 9 bases lay between the germline ends. The CDR3 length is 12 residues. As DNA, the CDR3 is TGTGCCAGCAGCTTCCTTGGGATTGAGCAGTTCTTC. This encodes CASSFLGIEQFF.

This clonotype was picked up many times. This chain connects TRBV24-1 to TRBJ2-1, with D possibly TRBD1 on 6 matching bases. V lost 5 bases to trimming and J lost 2 bases, with 12 bases between them. Germline V CDR1 and CDR2: KGHDR, SFDVKD. The CDR3 length is 15 residues. The CDR3 spells CATSVQQGTYNEQFF. CDR3 sequence (DNA): TGTGCCACCAGTGTACAACAGGGAACCTACAATGAGCAGTTCTTC.

This clonotype has ten or more counts. The chain carries TRBV5-1 and TRBJ1-4, with D possibly being TRBD1 (6 bases). The CDR3 loop spans 14 amino acids. Trimming left V 4 bases short and J 3 bases short, with 10 bases between. Germline-derived CDR1 and CDR2 are SGHRS and YFSETQ. The CDR3 DNA reads as TGCGCCAGCAGCCTGGACAGTCCTAATGAAAAACTGTTTTTT. The encoded protein is CASSLDSPNEKLFF.

The rearrangement links TRBV6-4 to TRBJ2-1, with TRBD2 matching over 10 bases. From germline, CDR1 is MRHNA and CDR2 SNTAGT. CDR3 size: 15 residues. The trim removed 6 bases at V and 7 bases at J, leaving 9 bases unmatched. The CDR3 DNA reads as TGTGCCAGCAGCATCAGCGGGAGGGCCGAAAATGAGCAGTTCTTC. This codes for CASSISGRAENEQFF.